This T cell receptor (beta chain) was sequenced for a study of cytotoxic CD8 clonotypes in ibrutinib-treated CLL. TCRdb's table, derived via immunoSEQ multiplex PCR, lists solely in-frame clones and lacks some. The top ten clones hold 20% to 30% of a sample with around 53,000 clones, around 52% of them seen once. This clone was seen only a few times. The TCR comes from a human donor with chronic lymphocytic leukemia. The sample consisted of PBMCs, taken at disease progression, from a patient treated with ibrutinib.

CDR3 DNA sequence: TGTGCCAGCAGCTCTCCGCCCGGGGAGCTGTTTTTT. This translates into CASSSPPGELFF. The V and J genes are TRBV7-2 and TRBJ2-2, with D unresolved. Germline loops: CDR1 SGHTA, CDR2 FQGNSA. V was cut by 4 bases and J by 6 bases, with 6 bases left in between. The length of the CDR3 is 12 residues.